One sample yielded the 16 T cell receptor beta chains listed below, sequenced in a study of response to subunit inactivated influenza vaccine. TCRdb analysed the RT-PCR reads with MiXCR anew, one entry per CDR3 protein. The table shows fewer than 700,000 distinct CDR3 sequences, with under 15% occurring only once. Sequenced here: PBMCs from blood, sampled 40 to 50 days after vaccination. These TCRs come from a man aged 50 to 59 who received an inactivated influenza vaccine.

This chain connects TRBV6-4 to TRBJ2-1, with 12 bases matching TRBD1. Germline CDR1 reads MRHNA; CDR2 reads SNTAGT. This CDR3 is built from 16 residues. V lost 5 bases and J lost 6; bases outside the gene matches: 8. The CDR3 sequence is CASSLLGDRGRNEQFF. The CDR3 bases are TGTGCCAGCAGTCTCCTAGGGGACAGGGGGCGCAATGAGCAGTTCTTC.

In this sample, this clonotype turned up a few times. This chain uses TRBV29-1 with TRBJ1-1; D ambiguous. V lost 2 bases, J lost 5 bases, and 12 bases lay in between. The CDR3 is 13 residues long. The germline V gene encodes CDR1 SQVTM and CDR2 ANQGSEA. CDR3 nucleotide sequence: TGCAGCGTTGAACGGGGAATGAGGACTGAAGCTTTCTTT. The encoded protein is CSVERGMRTEAFF.

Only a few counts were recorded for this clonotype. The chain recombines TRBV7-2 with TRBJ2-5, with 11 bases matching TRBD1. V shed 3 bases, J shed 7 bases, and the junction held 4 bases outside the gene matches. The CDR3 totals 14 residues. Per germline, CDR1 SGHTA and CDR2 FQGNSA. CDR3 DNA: TGTGCCAGCAGCTTCGGACAGGGGGCAGGGACCCAGTACTTC. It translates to CASSFGQGAGTQYF.

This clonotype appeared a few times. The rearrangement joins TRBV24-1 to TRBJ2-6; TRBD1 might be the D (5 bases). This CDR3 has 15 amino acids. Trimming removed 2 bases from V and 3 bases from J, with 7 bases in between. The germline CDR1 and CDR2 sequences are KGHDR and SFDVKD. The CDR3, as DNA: TGTGCCACCAGTGATTCCAGGGTTGGGGCCAACGTCCTGACTTTC. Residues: CATSDSRVGANVLTF.

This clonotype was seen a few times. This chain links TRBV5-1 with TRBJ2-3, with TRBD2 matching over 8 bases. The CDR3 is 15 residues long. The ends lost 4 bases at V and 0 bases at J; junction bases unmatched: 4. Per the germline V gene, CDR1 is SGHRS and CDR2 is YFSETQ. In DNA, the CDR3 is TGCGCCAGCAGCCAGTTAGCGGGGAGCACAGATACGCAGTATTTT. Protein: CASSQLAGSTDTQYF.

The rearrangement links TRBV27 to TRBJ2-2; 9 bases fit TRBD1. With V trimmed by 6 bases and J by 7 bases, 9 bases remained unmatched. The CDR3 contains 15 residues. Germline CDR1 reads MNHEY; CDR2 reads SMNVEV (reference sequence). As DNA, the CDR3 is TGTGCCAGCAGCCCCGGGGACAGGGATGGCGGGGAGCTGTTTTTT. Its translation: CASSPGDRDGGELFF.

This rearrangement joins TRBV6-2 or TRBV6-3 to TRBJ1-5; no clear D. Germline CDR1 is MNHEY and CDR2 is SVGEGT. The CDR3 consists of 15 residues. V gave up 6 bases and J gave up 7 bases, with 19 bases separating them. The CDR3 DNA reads TGTGCCAGCAGCCCCTGGGTTGCGGCTGGGCAGCCCCAGCATTTT. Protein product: CASSPWVAAGQPQHF.

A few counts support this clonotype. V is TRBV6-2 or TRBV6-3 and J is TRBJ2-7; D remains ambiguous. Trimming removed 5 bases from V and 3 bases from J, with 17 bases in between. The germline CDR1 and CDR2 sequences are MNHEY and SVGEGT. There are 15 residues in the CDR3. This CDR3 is CASSHQGDPHYEQYF. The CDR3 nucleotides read TGTGCCAGCAGTCACCAAGGAGATCCCCACTACGAGCAGTACTTC.

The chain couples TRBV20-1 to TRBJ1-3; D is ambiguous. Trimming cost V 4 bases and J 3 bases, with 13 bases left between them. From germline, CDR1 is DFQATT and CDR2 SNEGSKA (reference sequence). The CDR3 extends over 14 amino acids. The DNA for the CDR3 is TGCAGTGCTACAGGACCCGGCGATGGAAACACCATATATTTT. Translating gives CSATGPGDGNTIYF.

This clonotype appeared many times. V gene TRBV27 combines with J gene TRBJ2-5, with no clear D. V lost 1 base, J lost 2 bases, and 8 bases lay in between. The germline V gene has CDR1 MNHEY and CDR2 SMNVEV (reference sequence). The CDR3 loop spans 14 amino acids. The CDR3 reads CASSLLGNQETQYF. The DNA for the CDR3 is TGTGCCAGCAGTTTATTGGGAAATCAAGAGACCCAGTACTTC.

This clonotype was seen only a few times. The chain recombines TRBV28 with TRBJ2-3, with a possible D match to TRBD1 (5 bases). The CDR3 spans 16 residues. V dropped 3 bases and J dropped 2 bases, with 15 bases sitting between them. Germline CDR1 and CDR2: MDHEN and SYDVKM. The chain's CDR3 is CASSFDPRQNTDTQYF. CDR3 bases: TGTGCCAGCAGTTTTGACCCGCGACAGAACACAGATACGCAGTATTTT.

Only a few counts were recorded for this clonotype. CDR3 region: CAISEVRGGETQYF. CDR3 bases: TGTGCCATCAGTGAGGTGCGAGGGGGTGAGACCCAGTACTTC. This chain links TRBV10-3 with TRBJ2-5, with a possible D match to TRBD1 (6 bases). CDR1 and CDR2 from the germline V gene are ENHRY and SYGVKD. Trimming took off 2 bases at V and 5 bases at J, with 12 bases between the two ends. The CDR3 runs to 14 residues.

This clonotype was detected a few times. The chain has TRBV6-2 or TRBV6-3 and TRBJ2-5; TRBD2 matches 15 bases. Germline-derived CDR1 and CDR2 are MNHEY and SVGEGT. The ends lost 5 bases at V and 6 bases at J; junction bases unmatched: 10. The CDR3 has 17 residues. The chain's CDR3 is CASSPGLAGGILKTQYF. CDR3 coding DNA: TGTGCCAGCAGTCCGGGACTAGCGGGAGGCATTCTAAAGACCCAGTACTTC.

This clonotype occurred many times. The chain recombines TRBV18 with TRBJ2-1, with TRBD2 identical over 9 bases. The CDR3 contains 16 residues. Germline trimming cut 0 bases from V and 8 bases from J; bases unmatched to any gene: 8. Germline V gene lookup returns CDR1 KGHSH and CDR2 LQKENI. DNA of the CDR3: TGTGCCAGCTCACCACCCCTAGCGGGAATTGAGGATGAGCAGTTCTTC. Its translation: CASSPPLAGIEDEQFF.

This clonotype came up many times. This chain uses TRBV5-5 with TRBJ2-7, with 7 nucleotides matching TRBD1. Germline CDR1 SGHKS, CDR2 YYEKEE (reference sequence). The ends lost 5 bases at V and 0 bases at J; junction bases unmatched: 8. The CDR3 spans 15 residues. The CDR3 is CASRPDRVASYEQYF. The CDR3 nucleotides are TGTGCCAGCAGACCAGACAGGGTCGCCTCCTACGAGCAGTACTTC.

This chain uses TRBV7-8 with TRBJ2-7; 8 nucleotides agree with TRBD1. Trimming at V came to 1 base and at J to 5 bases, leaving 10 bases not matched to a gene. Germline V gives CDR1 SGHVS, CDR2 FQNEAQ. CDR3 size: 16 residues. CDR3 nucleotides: TGTGCCAGCAGCTTAGAGGGTTACAGGGGGAAAGACGAGCAGTACTTC. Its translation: CASSLEGYRGKDEQYF.